The clone carrying this T cell receptor beta chain was seen a handful of times. A single base separates this from a much larger clone, so it may be a read error. The V gene's germline CDR1 is SGHNT and CDR2 YENEEA. The CDR3 sequence is 14 residues long. This entry is derived from a study of tumor-infiltrating lymphocytes in primary liver carcinoma. The source material, about 20-30 mg of unsorted bulk tissue, was used to co-extract RNA and DNA. TCR beta cDNA was reverse-transcribed from roughly 520 ng of total RNA. The reaction used a constant-region primer and ProtoScript II reverse transcriptase. Generation of the TCR beta libraries relied on three nested multiplex PCR rounds using slightly modified ARM-PCR. Two initial PCR rounds of around 10 cycles each paired TRBV1-TRBV30 forward primers with a C-beta reverse primer. TCRdb recomputed calls from the multiplex PCR reads with MiXCR, one row per CDR3 protein. The sample shows approximately 30,000 distinct CDR3 sequences, less than 75% of them seen only once.

The chain employs TRBV11-3 and TRBJ2-1; no clear D. The sequence was collected from a young woman with primary liver carcinoma and hepatitis B virus infection. Source material: liver tumor tissue from sampling region 3. The subset was: tumor region T3, left-lateral pole. Written as DNA, the CDR3 is TGTACCAGCAGCTTCCCTTCCGTTGGCAATGAGCAGTTCTTC. Protein: CTSSFPSVGNEQFF.